Each of the 25 T cell receptor beta chains below was sequenced from the same sample in a study of cytomegalovirus exposure and HLA in healthy donors. The PCR contained 60 Vbeta and 13 Jbeta primers. Assay used: immunoSEQ multiplex PCR; TCRdb lists only in-frame clones, some missing. The sample has about 160,000 clones; about three quarters are singletons. Sequenced material: PBMCs. The receptors here all came from a woman in her twenties or thirties in good health and CMV-seronegative.

This clone turned up a few times. The rearrangement uses TRBV28 and TRBJ1-1, with TRBD1 as a possible D gene (5 bases). The CDR3 runs 13 residues. Trimming removed 7 bases at V and 5 bases at J, with 14 bases between. CDR1 MDHEN and CDR2 SYDVKM come from the germline V gene. CDR3: CASTYRKGTEAFF. CDR3 in DNA: TGTGCCAGCACCTACCGTAAGGGGACTGAAGCTTTCTTT.

This clone was counted only a few times. V usage is TRBV19 and J usage is TRBJ2-7; a possible D gene is TRBD2 (5 bases). V dropped 0 bases and J dropped 7 bases, with 10 bases sitting between them. CDR1 and CDR2 from the germline V gene are LNHDA and SQIVND (reference sequence). The CDR3 loop spans 13 amino acids. CDR3 in DNA: TGTGCCAGTAGTATAGATGGGCCGGGGGAGCAGTACTTC. Translation gives CASSIDGPGEQYF.

The rearrangement links TRBV18 to TRBJ2-3; TRBD2 matches 9 bases. Germline V gives CDR1 KGHSH, CDR2 LQKENI. The CDR3 runs 16 residues. V lost 1 base, J lost 2 bases, and 4 bases stayed unmatched. The CDR3 sequence: CASSPRASGNTDTQYF. CDR3 nucleotides: TGTGCCAGCTCACCACGGGCTAGCGGGAACACAGATACGCAGTATTTT.

This clone was counted a single time. The chain joins TRBV2 to TRBJ2-1; possible D gene TRBD1, 7 bases. Trimming removed 3 bases at V and 0 bases at J, with 15 bases between. Germline CDR1 reads SNHLY; CDR2 reads FYNNEI. This CDR3 has 17 residues. CDR3 amino acids: CASSDGGGRASYNEQFF. The CDR3 nucleotides are TGTGCCAGCAGTGATGGAGGGGGCAGGGCCTCCTACAATGAGCAGTTCTTC.

This chain connects TRBV6-4 to TRBJ2-3, with 7 bases aligning to TRBD2. The CDR3 covers 14 residues. Trimming took 6 bases from V and 2 from J; bases not matched to a gene: 5. Per the germline V gene, CDR1 is MRHNA and CDR2 is SNTAGT. This chain's CDR3 is CASSDTSVTDTQYF. CDR3 sequence (DNA): TGTGCCAGCAGCGACACTAGCGTCACAGATACGCAGTATTTT.

This chain links TRBV28 with TRBJ2-3, with TRBD2 matching 7 bases. Per the germline V gene, CDR1 is MDHEN and CDR2 is SYDVKM. The CDR3 is made up of 12 amino acids. Trimming took 6 bases from V and 9 from J; bases not matched to a gene: 6. Here the CDR3 reads CASSPGTTTQYF. CDR3 coding DNA: TGTGCCAGCAGCCCCGGGACTACCACGCAGTATTTT. Combining the CDR3 with reference TRBV28 and TRBJ2-3 gives the whole variable domain DVKVTQSSRYLVKRTGEKVFLECVQDMDHENMFWYRQDPGLGLRLIYFSYDVKMKEKGDIPEGYSVSREKKERFSLILESASTNQTSMYLCASSPGTTTQYFGPGTRLTVL.

The genes are TRBV13 and TRBJ2-2; tentative D call: TRBD2 (5 bases). Germline CDR1 is PRHDT and CDR2 is FYEKMQ (reference sequence). Trimming removed 2 bases from V and 5 bases from J, with 9 bases in between. The length of the CDR3 is 14 residues. CDR3 bases: TGTGCCAGCAGCTTAAAAGGCGGGACCGGGGAGCTGTTTTTT. This translates into CASSLKGGTGELFF.

The genes are TRBV9 and TRBJ2-7; TRBD2 might be the D (5 bases). The CDR3 contains 14 residues. Looked up from germline, CDR1 is SGDLS and CDR2 is YYNGEE. Between the trimmed V and J ends, which lost 4 bases and 5 bases, there was a span of 16 bases. CDR3 protein: CASSSRRGNDEQYF. In DNA, the CDR3 is TGTGCCAGCAGCTCCCGAAGAGGGAACGACGAGCAGTACTTC.

The chain couples TRBV2 to TRBJ2-1; TRBD2 matches 10 bases. The V segment lost 1 base and the J segment 7 bases; nucleotides outside the gene matches: 7. Germline lookup yields CDR1 SNHLY and CDR2 FYNNEI. The CDR3 covers 16 residues. The CDR3 DNA is TGTGCCAGCAGTGAAGAGAGGCTAGCGGGAGTTAATGAGCAGTTCTTC. This encodes CASSEERLAGVNEQFF.

This clone was picked up a small number of times. The chain employs TRBV9 and TRBJ1-1; TRBD1 aligns across 8 bases. J was trimmed by 1 base and V by 4 bases; bases with no gene match: 6. The CDR3 has 15 residues. CDR1 and CDR2 from the germline V gene are SGDLS and YYNGEE. The CDR3 sequence is CASSPGGSWNTEAFF. The DNA of the CDR3 is TGTGCCAGCAGCCCAGGGGGCAGTTGGAACACTGAAGCTTTCTTT.

This clone was found a few times. This chain links TRBV7-6 with TRBJ2-7, with 10 bases aligning to TRBD2. The ends lost 1 base at V and 5 bases at J; junction bases unmatched: 8. The CDR3 runs 16 residues. Looked up from germline, CDR1 is SGHVS and CDR2 is FNYEAQ. CDR3 bases: TGTGCCAGCAGCTTAGGGGTGAGCGGGAGGGCCCACGAGCAGTACTTC. The encoded protein is CASSLGVSGRAHEQYF.

In this sample, this clone turned up a few times. The chain employs TRBV6-5 and TRBJ2-1; TRBD2 matches at 8 bases. This CDR3 is built from 16 residues. V gave up 0 bases and J gave up 4 bases; unmatched junction bases: 5. Per germline, CDR1 MNHEY and CDR2 SVGAGI. The CDR3 DNA sequence: TGTGCCAGCAGTTACTCGAGAGCGGGGGAGTACAATGAGCAGTTCTTC. It is translated as CASSYSRAGEYNEQFF.

This chain joins TRBV7-2 and TRBJ2-7; 8 nucleotides align to TRBD2. The CDR3 extends over 15 amino acids. V gave up 2 bases and J gave up 3 bases; unmatched junction bases: 6. Germline V gene data show CDR1 as SGHTA and CDR2 as FQGNSA. CDR3 residues: CASSLLGLAGYEQYF. CDR3 nucleotide sequence: TGTGCCAGCAGCTTATTAGGGCTAGCGGGCTACGAGCAGTACTTC.

This clone was observed a handful of times. The genes are TRBV7-2 and TRBJ2-3; TRBD2 matches at 10 bases. Germline trimming cut 1 base from V and 5 bases from J; bases unmatched to any gene: 9. The CDR3 length is 17 residues. Germline assignment: CDR1 SGHTA and CDR2 FQGNSA. The CDR3 loop is CASSLVRVAGGGDTQYF. The CDR3 bases are TGTGCCAGCAGCTTAGTTAGGGTAGCGGGAGGCGGAGATACGCAGTATTTT.

V usage is TRBV19 and J usage is TRBJ1-5, with 7 bases that match TRBD1. CDR3 size: 15 residues. Trimming cost V 5 bases and J 4 bases; bases outside gene matches: 8. Germline V gives CDR1 LNHDA, CDR2 SQIVND (reference sequence). CDR3 coding DNA: TGTGCCAGTAGTCCCCCCCCGACAGGGAATCAGCCCCAGCATTTT. Its protein is CASSPPPTGNQPQHF.

Only a few counts were recorded for this clone. The V and J genes are TRBV14 and TRBJ2-7; tentative D call: TRBD2 (5 bases). This CDR3 is 14 amino acids long. V lost 1 base to trimming and J lost 7 bases, with 14 bases between them. Per the germline V gene, CDR1 is SGHDN and CDR2 is FVKESK. The DNA of the CDR3 is TGTGCCAGCAGCCAAGGCCTCGGGGTCGAAGAGCAGTACTTC. Amino acids: CASSQGLGVEEQYF.

This chain connects TRBV6-1 to TRBJ1-5, with TRBD1 matching 8 bases. V trimming: 6 bases; J trimming: 6 bases; junction bases outside the gene matches: 10. The V gene's germline CDR1 is MNHNS and CDR2 SASEGT. CDR3 length equals 15 residues. This CDR3 is CASRKQGVRTQPQHF. For the CDR3, the DNA is TGTGCCAGCAGAAAACAGGGGGTACGTACTCAGCCCCAGCATTTT.

The chain carries TRBV18 and TRBJ2-3; 7 bases match TRBD2. The length of the CDR3 is 13 residues. Trimming took 3 bases from V and 4 from J; bases not matched to a gene: 1. Germline CDR1 KGHSH, CDR2 LQKENI. CDR3 DNA: TGTGCCAGCTCACCCGGGGGGTCAGATACGCAGTATTTT. Its protein is CASSPGGSDTQYF.

The rearrangement links TRBV18 to TRBJ1-1; D is unclear. The germline V gene encodes CDR1 KGHSH and CDR2 LQKENI. Trimming removed 4 bases from V and 1 base from J, with 13 bases in between. There are 15 residues in the CDR3. The CDR3 bases are TGTGCCAGCTCACTAAGCGGAGATGCGAACACTGAAGCTTTCTTT. Translation: CASSLSGDANTEAFF.

The chain employs TRBV29-1 and TRBJ2-4; 11 nucleotides align to TRBD1. The V segment lost 6 bases and the J segment 2 bases; nucleotides outside the gene matches: 24. Germline-derived CDR1 and CDR2 are SQVTM and ANQGSEA. This CDR3 is 21 amino acids long. CDR3 in DNA: TGCAGCGTAGAGGACAGGGGGCTTAAGGGGCGCGACTTATCGACCAAAAACATTCAGTACTTC. Amino acids: CSVEDRGLKGRDLSTKNIQYF.

The chain couples TRBV30 to TRBJ2-3; D remains ambiguous. Trimming removed 1 base from V and 2 bases from J, with 10 bases in between. The CDR3 contains 14 residues. Germline CDR1 is GTSNPN and CDR2 is SVGIG (reference sequence). The CDR3 DNA reads TGTGCCTGGAGTGAAGCGTCGGTCACAGATACGCAGTATTTT. Protein: CAWSEASVTDTQYF.

The chain employs TRBV18 and TRBJ2-5, with D hard to call. The CDR3 has 14 amino acids. Trimming removed 2 bases at V and 4 bases at J, with 11 bases between. CDR1 and CDR2 (germline): KGHSH, LQKENI. Here the CDR3 DNA reads TGTGCCAGCTCACCAACTGATTATCGAGAGACCCAGTACTTC. The encoded protein is CASSPTDYRETQYF.

This chain links TRBV5-4 with TRBJ1-1, with TRBD1 matching over 8 bases. The CDR3 runs 15 residues. Losses at the gene ends were 0 bases for V and 2 bases for J; bases not matched to a gene: 3. Germline V gene lookup returns CDR1 SGHNT and CDR2 YYREEE (reference sequence). The CDR3 bases are TGTGCCAGCAGCTTGGTGGGACAGGTTAACACTGAAGCTTTCTTT. Amino acid sequence: CASSLVGQVNTEAFF.

This chain uses TRBV9 with TRBJ2-1; 9 bases map to TRBD2. J gave up 3 bases and V 4 bases, and 5 bases lay outside the gene matches. The CDR3 consists of 15 residues. Germline values: CDR1 SGDLS, CDR2 YYNGEE. The CDR3 DNA reads TGTGCCAGCAGCTCTCGACTAGCGGTCTACAATGAGCAGTTCTTC. Its protein product is CASSSRLAVYNEQFF.

The rearrangement links TRBV15 to TRBJ2-3; 7 bases line up with TRBD2. J lost 4 bases, V lost 1 base, and 8 bases had no gene match. Germline V gene sequence: CDR1 LNHNV, CDR2 YYDKDF (reference sequence). The length of the CDR3 is 16 residues. CDR3 amino acids: CATSRGYGRSADTQYF. The CDR3 DNA is TGTGCCACCAGCAGAGGATACGGGAGGTCTGCAGATACGCAGTATTTT.